The entry that follows covers one T cell receptor beta chain sequence. In the original workflow: By means of reference gene primer amplification, nucleated cell counts were estimated. Profiled with immunoSEQ multiplex PCR; TCRdb holds only in-frame clones, not every one. For V, J and clone size, that table is used; D and trimming come from the DNA. The sample shows some 70,000 clones, about 80% of them seen only once. The data were taken from a study of blood T cell repertoires in COVID-19. Looking at the study overall: COVID-19 samples, acute and convalescent, were from the United States, Italy and Spain. The analysed material was cDNA or gDNA that came from T cells, B-cell-depleted T cells, or PBMCs.

V was clipped by 3 bases and J by 9 bases, with 13 bases between them. This CDR3 region has 12 residues. CDR1 and CDR2 from the germline V gene are SGDLS and YYNGEE. The clonotype comes from a woman aged 55-75 years with acute or convalescent COVID-19. The material sequenced was peripheral blood. The rearrangement links TRBV9 to TRBJ2-7; D is perhaps TRBD1 (5 bases). CDR3 coding DNA: TGTGCCAGCAGCGGCAGAGAAGGGGTGCAGTACTTC. Its protein is CASSGREGVQYF.